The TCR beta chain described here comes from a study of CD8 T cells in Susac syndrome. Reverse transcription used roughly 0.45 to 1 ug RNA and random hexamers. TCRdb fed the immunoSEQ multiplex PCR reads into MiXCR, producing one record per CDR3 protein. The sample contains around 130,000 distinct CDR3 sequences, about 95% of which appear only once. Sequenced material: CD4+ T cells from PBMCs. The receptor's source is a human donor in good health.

The DNA for the CDR3 is TGCGCCAGCAGCTTGCCCCTGGGTGGCGCCTCCTACGAGCAGTACTTC. This sequence encodes CASSLPLGGASYEQYF. V usage is TRBV5-1 and J usage is TRBJ2-7, with unresolved D. Per germline, CDR1 SGHRS and CDR2 YFSETQ. Trimming pared 1 base from V and 0 bases from J, leaving 14 bases between. The CDR3 spans 16 residues. The complete variable domain, with remaining parts taken from reference TRBV5-1 and TRBJ2-7, reads KAGVTQTPRYLIKTRGQQVTLSCSPISGHRSVSWYQQTPGQGLQFLFEYFSETQRNKGNFPGRFSGRQFSNSRSEMNVSTLELGDSALYLCASSLPLGGASYEQYFGPGTRLTVT.